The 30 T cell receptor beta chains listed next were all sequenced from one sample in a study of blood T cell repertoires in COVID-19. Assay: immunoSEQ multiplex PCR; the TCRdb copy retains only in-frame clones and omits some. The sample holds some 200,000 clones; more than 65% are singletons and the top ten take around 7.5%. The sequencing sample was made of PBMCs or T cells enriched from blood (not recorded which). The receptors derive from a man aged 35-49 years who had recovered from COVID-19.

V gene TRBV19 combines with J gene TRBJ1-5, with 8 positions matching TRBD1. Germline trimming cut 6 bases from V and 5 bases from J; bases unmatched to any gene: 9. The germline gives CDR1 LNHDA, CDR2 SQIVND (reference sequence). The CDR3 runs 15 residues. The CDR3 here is CASSDRTGGDQPQHF. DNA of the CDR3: TGTGCCAGTAGCGACAGAACAGGGGGTGATCAGCCCCAGCATTTT.

In nucleotides, the CDR3 is TGCGCCAGCAGCCAAGATGGAGGGGGCCGACAGCCCCAGCATTTT. It translates to CASSQDGGGRQPQHF. This sequence joins TRBV4-1 and TRBJ1-5, with TRBD1 identical over 7 bases. The V gene end was trimmed by 0 bases and the J gene end by 7 bases; junction bases not matched to a gene: 6. CDR3 length equals 15 residues. Germline lookup yields CDR1 MGHRA and CDR2 YSYEKL.

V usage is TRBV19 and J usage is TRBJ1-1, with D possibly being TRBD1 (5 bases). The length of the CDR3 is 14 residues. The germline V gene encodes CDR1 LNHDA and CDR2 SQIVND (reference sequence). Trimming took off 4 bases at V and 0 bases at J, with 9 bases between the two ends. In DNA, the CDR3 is TGTGCCAGTAGTAAGGGACTTATGAACACTGAAGCTTTCTTT. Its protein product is CASSKGLMNTEAFF.

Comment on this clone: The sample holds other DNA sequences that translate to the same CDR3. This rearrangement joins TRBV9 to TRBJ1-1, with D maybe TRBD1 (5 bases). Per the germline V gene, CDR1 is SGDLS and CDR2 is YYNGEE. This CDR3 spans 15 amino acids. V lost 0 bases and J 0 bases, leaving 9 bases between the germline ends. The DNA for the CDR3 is TGTGCCAGCAGCGTAGGGGCAGGGATGAACACTGAAGCTTTCTTT. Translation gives CASSVGAGMNTEAFF.

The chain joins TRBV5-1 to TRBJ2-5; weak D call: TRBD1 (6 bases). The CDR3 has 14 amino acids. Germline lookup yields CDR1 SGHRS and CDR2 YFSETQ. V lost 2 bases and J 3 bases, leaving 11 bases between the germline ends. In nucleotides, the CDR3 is TGCGCCAGCAGCTTAAGCACAGGGAAAGAGACCCAGTACTTC. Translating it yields CASSLSTGKETQYF.

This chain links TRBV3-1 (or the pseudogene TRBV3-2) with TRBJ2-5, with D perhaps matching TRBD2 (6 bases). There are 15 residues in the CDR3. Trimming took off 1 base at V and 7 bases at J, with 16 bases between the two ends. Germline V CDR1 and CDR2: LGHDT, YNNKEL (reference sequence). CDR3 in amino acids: CASSQAGTPVGTQYF. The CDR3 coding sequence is TGTGCCAGCAGCCAAGCTGGGACTCCAGTGGGGACCCAGTACTTC.

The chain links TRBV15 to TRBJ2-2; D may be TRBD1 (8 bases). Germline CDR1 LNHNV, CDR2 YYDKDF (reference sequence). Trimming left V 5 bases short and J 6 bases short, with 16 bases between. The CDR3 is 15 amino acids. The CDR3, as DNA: TGTGCCACCAGCGCCCGGACAGGGAGGGCCGGGGAGCTGTTTTTT. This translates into CATSARTGRAGELFF. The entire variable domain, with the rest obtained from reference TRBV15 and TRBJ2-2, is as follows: DAMVIQNPRYQVTQFGKPVTLSCSQTLNHNVMYWYQQKSSQAPKLLFHYYDKDFNNEADTPDNFQSRRPNTSFCFLDIRSPGLGDTAMYLCATSARTGRAGELFFGEGSRLTVL.

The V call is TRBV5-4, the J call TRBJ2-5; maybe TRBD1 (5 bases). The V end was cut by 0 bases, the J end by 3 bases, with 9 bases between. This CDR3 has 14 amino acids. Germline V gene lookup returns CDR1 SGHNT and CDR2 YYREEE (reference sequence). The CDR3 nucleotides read TGTGCCAGCAGCTTGGAACAGGTCAAAGAGACCCAGTACTTC. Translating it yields CASSLEQVKETQYF.

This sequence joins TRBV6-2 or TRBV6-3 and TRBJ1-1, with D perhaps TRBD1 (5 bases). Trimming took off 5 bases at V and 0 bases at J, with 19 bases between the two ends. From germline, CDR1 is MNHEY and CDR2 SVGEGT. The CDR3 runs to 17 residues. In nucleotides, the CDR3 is TGTGCCAGCAGTAGACTGCAGGGCGCGAGTATGAACACTGAAGCTTTCTTT. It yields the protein CASSRLQGASMNTEAFF.

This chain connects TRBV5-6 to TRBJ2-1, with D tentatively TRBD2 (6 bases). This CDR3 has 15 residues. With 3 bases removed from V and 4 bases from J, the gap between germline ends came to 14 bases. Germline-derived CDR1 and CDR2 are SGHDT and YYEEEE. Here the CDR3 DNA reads TGTGCCAGCAGCTCGGAGTGGGGACTTTACAATGAGCAGTTCTTC. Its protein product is CASSSEWGLYNEQFF.

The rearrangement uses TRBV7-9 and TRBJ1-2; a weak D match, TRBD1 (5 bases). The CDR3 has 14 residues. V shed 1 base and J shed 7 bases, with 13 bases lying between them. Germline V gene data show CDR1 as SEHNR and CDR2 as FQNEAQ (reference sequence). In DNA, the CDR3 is TGTGCCAGCAGCTTAGATGGGGCGCACAGTGGCTACACCTTC. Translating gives CASSLDGAHSGYTF.

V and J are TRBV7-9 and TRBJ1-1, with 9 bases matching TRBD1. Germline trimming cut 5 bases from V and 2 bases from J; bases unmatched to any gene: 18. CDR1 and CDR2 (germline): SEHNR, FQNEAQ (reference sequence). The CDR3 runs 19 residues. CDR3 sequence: CASSRGYTGTGTVNTEAFF. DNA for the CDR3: TGTGCCAGCAGCCGCGGCTATACCGGGACAGGGACGGTCAACACTGAAGCTTTCTTT.

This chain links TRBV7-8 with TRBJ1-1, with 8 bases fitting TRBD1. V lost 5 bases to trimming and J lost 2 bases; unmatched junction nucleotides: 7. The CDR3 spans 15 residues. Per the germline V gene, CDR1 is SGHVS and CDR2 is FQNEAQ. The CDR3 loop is CASSPPGGANTEAFF. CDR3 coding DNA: TGTGCCAGCAGCCCACCAGGGGGCGCTAACACTGAAGCTTTCTTT.

The DNA for the CDR3 is TGCAGCGTGGGGGACAGGGGGGTGAACACTGAAGCTTTCTTT. This translates into CSVGDRGVNTEAFF. The chain has TRBV29-1 and TRBJ1-1; 11 nucleotides agree with TRBD1. Trimming at V came to 6 bases and at J to 0 bases, leaving 3 bases not matched to a gene. Germline V lookup: CDR1 SQVTM, CDR2 ANQGSEA. The CDR3 sequence is 14 residues long.

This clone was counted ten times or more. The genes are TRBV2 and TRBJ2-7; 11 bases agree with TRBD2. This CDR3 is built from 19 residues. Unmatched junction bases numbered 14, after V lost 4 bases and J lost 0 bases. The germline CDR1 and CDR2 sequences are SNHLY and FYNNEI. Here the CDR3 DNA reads TGTGCCAGCAGTGGCCCTAGCGGGGGGCGCCTAATTGACTCCTACGAGCAGTACTTC. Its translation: CASSGPSGGRLIDSYEQYF.

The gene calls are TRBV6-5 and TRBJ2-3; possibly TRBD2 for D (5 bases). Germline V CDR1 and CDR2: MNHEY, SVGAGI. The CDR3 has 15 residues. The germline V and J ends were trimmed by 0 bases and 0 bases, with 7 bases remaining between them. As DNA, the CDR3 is TGTGCCAGCAGTTACTCTCCTAGCAGCACAGATACGCAGTATTTT. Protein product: CASSYSPSSTDTQYF.

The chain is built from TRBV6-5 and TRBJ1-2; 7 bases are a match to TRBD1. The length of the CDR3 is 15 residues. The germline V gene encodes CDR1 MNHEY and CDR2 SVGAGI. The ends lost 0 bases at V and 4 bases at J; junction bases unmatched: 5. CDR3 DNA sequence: TGTGCCAGCAGTTACTCGCAGGGGGTTCCCTATGGCTACACCTTC. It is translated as CASSYSQGVPYGYTF.

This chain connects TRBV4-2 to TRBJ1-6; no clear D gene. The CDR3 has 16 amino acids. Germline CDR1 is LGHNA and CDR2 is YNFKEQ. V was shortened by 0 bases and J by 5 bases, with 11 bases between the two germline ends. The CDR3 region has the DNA TGTGCCAGCAGCCAAGATTTTGCGGGAAATAATTCACCCCTCCACTTT. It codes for CASSQDFAGNNSPLHF.

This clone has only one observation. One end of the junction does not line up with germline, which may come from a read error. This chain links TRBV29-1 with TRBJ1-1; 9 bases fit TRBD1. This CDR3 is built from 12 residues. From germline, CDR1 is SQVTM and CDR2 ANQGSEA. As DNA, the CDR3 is TGCAGCGTTCCCACAGGGGGCACTCAAGCTTTCTTT. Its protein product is CSVPTGGTQAFF.

CDR3 DNA: TGTGCCAGTAGTATAAGTAGGAACACTGAAGCTTTCTTT. Translated, it gives CASSISRNTEAFF. The V call is TRBV19, the J call TRBJ1-1; no clear D. Trimming cost V 2 bases and J 1 base, with 5 bases left between them. Germline V gene lookup returns CDR1 LNHDA and CDR2 SQIVND (reference sequence). The CDR3 is made up of 13 amino acids.

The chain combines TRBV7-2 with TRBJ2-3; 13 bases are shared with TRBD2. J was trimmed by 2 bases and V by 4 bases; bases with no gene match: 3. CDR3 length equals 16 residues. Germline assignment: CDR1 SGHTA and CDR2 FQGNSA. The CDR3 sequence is CASSSGLAGLTDTQYF. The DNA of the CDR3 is TGTGCCAGCAGCTCGGGACTAGCGGGGCTCACAGATACGCAGTATTTT.

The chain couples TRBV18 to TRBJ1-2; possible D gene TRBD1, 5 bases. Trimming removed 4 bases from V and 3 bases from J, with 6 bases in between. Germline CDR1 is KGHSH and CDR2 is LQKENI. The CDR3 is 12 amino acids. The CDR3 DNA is TGTGCCAGCTCACAACAGGACTATGGCTACACCTTC. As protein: CASSQQDYGYTF.

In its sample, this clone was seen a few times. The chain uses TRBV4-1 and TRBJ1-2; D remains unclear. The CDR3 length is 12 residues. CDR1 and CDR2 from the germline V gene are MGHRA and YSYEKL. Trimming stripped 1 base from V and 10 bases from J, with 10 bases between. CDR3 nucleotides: TGCGCCAGCAGCCAAGTTTCGGGTCACTACACCTTC. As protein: CASSQVSGHYTF.

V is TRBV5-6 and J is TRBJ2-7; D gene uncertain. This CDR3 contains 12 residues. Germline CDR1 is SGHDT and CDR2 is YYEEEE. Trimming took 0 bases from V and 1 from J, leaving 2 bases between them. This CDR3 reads CASSLASYEQYF. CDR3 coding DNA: TGTGCCAGCAGCTTGGCTTCCTACGAGCAGTACTTC.

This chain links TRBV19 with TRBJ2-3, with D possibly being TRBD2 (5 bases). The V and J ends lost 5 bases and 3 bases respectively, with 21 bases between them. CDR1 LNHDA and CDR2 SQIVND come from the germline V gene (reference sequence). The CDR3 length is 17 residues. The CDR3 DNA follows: TGTGCCAGTAGTTCCGCATCGGGGTATATGAAAACAGATACGCAGTATTTT. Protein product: CASSSASGYMKTDTQYF. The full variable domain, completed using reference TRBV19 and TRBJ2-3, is DGGITQSPKYLFRKEGQNVTLSCEQNLNHDAMYWYRQDPGQGLRLIYYSQIVNDFQKGDIAEGYSVSREKKESFPLTVTSAQKNPTAFYLCASSSASGYMKTDTQYFGPGTRLTVL.

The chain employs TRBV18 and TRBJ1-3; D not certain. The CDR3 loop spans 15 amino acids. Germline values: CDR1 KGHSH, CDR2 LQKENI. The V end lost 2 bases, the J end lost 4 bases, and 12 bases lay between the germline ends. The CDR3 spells CASSPVGAGGNTIYF. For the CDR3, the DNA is TGTGCCAGCTCACCAGTGGGCGCGGGAGGAAACACCATATATTTT.

CDR3 coding DNA: TGTGCCAGCAGCGGACAGGGAATCTCCTACGAGCAGTACTTC. Its protein is CASSGQGISYEQYF. V is TRBV9 and J is TRBJ2-7; 7 nucleotides align to TRBD1. V was pared by 3 bases and J by 0 bases, with 3 bases of the junction left unmatched. Germline CDR1 and CDR2: SGDLS and YYNGEE. The CDR3 length is 14 residues.

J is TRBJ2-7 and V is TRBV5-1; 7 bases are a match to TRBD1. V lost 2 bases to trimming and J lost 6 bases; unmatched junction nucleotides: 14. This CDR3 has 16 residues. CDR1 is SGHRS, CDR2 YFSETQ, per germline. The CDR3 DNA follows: TGCGCCAGCAGCTTAAGACAGGGAAGGGCGGTCGGCGAGCAGTACTTC. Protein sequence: CASSLRQGRAVGEQYF. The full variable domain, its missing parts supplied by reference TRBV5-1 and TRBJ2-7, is KAGVTQTPRYLIKTRGQQVTLSCSPISGHRSVSWYQQTPGQGLQFLFEYFSETQRNKGNFPGRFSGRQFSNSRSEMNVSTLELGDSALYLCASSLRQGRAVGEQYFGPGTRLTVT.

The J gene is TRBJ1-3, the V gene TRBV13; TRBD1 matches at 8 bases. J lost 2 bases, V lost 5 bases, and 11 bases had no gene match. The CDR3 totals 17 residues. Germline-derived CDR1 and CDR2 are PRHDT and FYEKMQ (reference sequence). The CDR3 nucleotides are TGTGCCAGCAGCCCCCGAACGGGACAGGTCGCTGGAAACACCATATATTTT. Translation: CASSPRTGQVAGNTIYF.

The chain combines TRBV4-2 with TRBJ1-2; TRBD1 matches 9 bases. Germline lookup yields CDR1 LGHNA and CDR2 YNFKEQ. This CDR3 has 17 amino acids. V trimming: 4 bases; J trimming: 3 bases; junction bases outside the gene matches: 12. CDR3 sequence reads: CASSPRDREKLDYGYTF. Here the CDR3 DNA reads TGTGCCAGCAGCCCAAGGGACAGGGAAAAGTTAGACTATGGCTACACCTTC.